This T cell receptor beta chain is drawn from a study of T cells in localized non-small cell lung cancer. Study-wide results and caveats: Clonality peaked in uninvolved adjacent lung rather than tumor. Appearance in adjacent lung was seen for a median roughly 56 of the top 100 tumor clones. An association was observed between higher blood T cell density and longer overall survival.

The table came from immunoSEQ multiplex PCR; TCRdb's copy has only in-frame clones and leaves some out. The sample shows tens of thousands of clones, around 87% of them seen only once. To note about this clone: Its antigen remains unknown.

The CDR3 spans 13 residues. Germline V gives CDR1 SEHNR, CDR2 FQNEAQ (reference sequence). V was trimmed by 1 base and J by 5 bases, leaving 8 bases between them. This receptor was taken from a man aged 18 to 49 with stage I lung adenocarcinoma. This material consisted of peripheral blood, taken before any cancer treatment. This rearrangement joins TRBV7-9 to TRBJ2-5, with unresolved D. The CDR3, as DNA: TGTGCCAGCAGCTTAGATAATGAGGAGACCCAGTACTTC. Translation gives CASSLDNEETQYF.